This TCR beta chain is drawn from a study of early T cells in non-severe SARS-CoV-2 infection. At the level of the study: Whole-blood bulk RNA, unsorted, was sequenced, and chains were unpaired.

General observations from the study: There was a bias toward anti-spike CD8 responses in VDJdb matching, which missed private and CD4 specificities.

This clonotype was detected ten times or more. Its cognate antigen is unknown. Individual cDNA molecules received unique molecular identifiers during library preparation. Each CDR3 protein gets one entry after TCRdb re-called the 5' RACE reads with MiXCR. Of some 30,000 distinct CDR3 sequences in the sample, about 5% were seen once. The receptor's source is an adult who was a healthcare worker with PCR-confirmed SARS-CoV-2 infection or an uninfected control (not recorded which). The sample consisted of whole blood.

The CDR3 sequence is CASSQSRNTEAFF. CDR3 DNA sequence: TGTGCCAGCAGCCAAAGCAGGAACACTGAAGCTTTCTTT. The V and J genes are TRBV14 and TRBJ1-1; D remains ambiguous. Trimming took off 2 bases at V and 1 base at J, with 5 bases between the two ends. In germline, CDR1 is SGHDN, CDR2 FVKESK. This CDR3 is 13 amino acids long.